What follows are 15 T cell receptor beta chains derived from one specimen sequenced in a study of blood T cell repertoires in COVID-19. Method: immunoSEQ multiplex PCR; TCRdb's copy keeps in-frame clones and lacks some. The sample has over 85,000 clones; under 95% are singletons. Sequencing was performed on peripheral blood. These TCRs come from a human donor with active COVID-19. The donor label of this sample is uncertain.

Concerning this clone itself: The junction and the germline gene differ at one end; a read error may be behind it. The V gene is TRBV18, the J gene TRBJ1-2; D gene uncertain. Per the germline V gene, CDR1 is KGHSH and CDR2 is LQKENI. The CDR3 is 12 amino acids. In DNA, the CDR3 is TGTGCCAGCTCACCGGAGGACTACGGCTACACCTTC. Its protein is CASSPEDYGYTF.

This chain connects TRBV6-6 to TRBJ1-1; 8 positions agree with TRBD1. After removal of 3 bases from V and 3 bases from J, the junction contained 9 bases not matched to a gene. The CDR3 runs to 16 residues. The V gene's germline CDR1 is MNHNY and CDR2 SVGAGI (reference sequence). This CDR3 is CASSYRQGKRDTEAFF. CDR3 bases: TGTGCCAGCAGTTATCGACAGGGGAAGCGGGACACTGAAGCTTTCTTT.

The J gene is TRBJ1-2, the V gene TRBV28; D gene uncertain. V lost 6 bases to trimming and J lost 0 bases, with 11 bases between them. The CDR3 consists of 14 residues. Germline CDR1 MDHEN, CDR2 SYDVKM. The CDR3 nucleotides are TGTGCCAGCAGACTCTCCAAAGCTAACTATGGCTACACCTTC. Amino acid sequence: CASRLSKANYGYTF.

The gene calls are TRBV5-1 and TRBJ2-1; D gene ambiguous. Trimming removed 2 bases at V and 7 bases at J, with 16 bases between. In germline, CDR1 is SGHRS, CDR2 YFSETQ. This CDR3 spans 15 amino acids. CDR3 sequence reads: CASSFFLRLNNEQFF. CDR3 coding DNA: TGCGCCAGCAGCTTCTTTCTCAGGCTAAATAATGAGCAGTTCTTC.

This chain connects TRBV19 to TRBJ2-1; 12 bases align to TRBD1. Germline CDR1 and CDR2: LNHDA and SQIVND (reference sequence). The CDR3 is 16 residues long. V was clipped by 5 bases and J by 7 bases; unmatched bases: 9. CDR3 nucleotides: TGTGCCAGTAGTGGGCGCCGGGACAGGGGGCTGAATGAGCAGTTCTTC. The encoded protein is CASSGRRDRGLNEQFF.

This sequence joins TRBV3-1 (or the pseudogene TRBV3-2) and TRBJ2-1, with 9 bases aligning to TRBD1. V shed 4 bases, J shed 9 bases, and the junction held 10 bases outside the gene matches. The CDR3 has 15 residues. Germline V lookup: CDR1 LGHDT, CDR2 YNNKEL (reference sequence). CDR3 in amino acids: CASSPLGDRDGEQFF. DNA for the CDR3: TGTGCCAGCAGCCCGTTAGGGGACAGGGATGGTGAGCAGTTCTTC.

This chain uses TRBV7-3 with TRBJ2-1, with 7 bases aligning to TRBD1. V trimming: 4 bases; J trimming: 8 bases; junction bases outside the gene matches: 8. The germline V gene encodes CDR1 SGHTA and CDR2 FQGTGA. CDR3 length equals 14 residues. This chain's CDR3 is CASSSGQGVDEQFF. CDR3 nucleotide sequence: TGTGCCAGCAGCTCCGGGCAGGGGGTCGATGAGCAGTTCTTC.

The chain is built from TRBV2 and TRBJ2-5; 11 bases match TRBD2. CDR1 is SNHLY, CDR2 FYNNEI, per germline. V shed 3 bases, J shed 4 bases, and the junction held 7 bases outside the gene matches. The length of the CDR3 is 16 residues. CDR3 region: CASSDSLAGGRETQYF. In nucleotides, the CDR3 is TGTGCCAGCAGTGACTCTCTAGCGGGGGGTCGAGAGACCCAGTACTTC.

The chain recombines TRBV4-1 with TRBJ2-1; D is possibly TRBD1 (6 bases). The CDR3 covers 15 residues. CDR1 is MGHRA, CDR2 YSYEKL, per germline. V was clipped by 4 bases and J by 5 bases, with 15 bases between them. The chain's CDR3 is CASSLNGQGNNEQFF. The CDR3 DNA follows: TGCGCCAGCAGCCTTAACGGTCAGGGGAACAATGAGCAGTTCTTC.

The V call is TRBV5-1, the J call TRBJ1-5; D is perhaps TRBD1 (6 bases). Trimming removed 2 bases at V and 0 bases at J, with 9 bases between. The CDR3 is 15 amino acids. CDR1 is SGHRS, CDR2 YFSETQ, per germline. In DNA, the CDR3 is TGCGCCAGCAGCTTCGGGGGGGCTAGCAATCAGCCCCAGCATTTT. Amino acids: CASSFGGASNQPQHF.

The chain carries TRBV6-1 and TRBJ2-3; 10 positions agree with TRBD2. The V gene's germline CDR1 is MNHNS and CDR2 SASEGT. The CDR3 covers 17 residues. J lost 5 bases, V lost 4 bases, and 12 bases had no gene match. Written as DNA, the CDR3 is TGTGCCAGCAGTGCCACAAACCTAGCGGGGGATCGAGATACGCAGTATTTT. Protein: CASSATNLAGDRDTQYF.

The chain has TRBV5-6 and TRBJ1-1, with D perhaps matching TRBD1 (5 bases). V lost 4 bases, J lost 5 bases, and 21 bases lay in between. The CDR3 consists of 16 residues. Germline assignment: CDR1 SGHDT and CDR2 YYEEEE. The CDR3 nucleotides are TGTGCCAGCAGCACCCGTGAAGGGTGGGGCAGAACTGAAGCTTTCTTT. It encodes CASSTREGWGRTEAFF.

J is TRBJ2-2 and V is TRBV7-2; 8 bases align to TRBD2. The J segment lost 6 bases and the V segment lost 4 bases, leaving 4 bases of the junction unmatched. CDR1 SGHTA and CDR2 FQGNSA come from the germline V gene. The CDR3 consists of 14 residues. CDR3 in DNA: TGTGCCAGCAGCTCCGGGGGGGAGTCCGGGGAGCTGTTTTTT. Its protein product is CASSSGGESGELFF.

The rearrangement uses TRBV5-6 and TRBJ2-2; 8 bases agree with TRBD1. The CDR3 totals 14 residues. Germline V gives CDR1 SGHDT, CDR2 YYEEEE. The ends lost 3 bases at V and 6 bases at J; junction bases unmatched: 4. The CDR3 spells CASSWTGSPGELFF. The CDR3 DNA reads TGTGCCAGCAGCTGGACAGGGTCTCCCGGGGAGCTGTTTTTT.

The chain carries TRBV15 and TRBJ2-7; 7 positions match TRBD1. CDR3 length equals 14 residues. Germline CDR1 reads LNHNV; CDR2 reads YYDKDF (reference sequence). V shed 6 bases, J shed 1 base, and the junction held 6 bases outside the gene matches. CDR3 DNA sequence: TGTGCCACCAGTGACAGGGATCTTTCCTACGAGCAGTACTTC. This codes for CATSDRDLSYEQYF.